Below are 18 T cell receptor beta chains sequenced from a single sample in a study of regulatory T cells in long-lasting Graves disease. CDR3-region Arm-PCR and iRepertoire HTBI primers produced the TCR beta libraries. TCRdb reprocessed the multiplex PCR reads via MiXCR and lists one record per CDR3 protein. The data hold 200,000 to 250,000 distinct CDR3 sequences, with roughly 21% observed a single time. Time point denoted: newly diagnosed GD, antithyroid drugs for less than 3 months. Following extraction of RNA from PBMCs, that RNA was used to make the TCR library. The material sequenced was peripheral blood mononuclear cells (PBMCs), taken at new diagnosis, from a patient treated with antithyroid drugs. The receptors originated from a female donor with Graves disease.

This clonotype was seen only a few times. The chain carries TRBV20-1 and TRBJ2-1, with D perhaps matching TRBD2 (6 bases). Germline assignment: CDR1 DFQATT and CDR2 SNEGSKA (reference sequence). This CDR3 is built from 16 residues. V was pared by 1 base and J by 7 bases, with 20 bases between. The CDR3 DNA reads TGCAGTGCTAGAGGACTGGAGGGAGAGGTGGGTAATGAGCAGTTCTTC. This translates into CSARGLEGEVGNEQFF.

This chain uses TRBV29-1 with TRBJ1-2; D is unclear. This CDR3 is built from 12 residues. V was pared by 0 bases and J by 5 bases, with 7 bases between. The V gene's germline CDR1 is SQVTM and CDR2 ANQGSEA. CDR3 sequence: CSVEDRLYGYTF. The CDR3 DNA reads TGCAGCGTTGAAGATCGACTATATGGCTACACCTTC.

This clonotype was observed a few times. CDR3 residues: CASSERTGADTQYF. In DNA, the CDR3 is TGTGCCAGCAGTGAAAGAACAGGGGCAGATACGCAGTATTTT. The V gene is TRBV25-1, the J gene TRBJ2-3; 7 bases align to TRBD1. Losses at the gene ends were 2 bases for V and 4 bases for J; bases not matched to a gene: 3. The CDR3 has 14 amino acids. The germline V gene has CDR1 MGHDK and CDR2 SYGVNS.

This clonotype was detected many times. This sequence joins TRBV7-2 and TRBJ2-7; 13 bases agree with TRBD2. This CDR3 comprises 15 residues. Trimming removed 5 bases from V and 2 bases from J; junction bases left unmatched: 3. Germline V gene sequence: CDR1 SGHTA, CDR2 FQGNSA. CDR3 coding DNA: TGTGCCAGCAGCCTCGGGACTAGCGGGACCTACGAGCAGTACTTC. It encodes CASSLGTSGTYEQYF. The complete variable domain, with remaining parts taken from reference TRBV7-2 and TRBJ2-7, reads GAGVSQSPSNKVTEKGKDVELRCDPISGHTALYWYRQSLGQGLEFLIYFQGNSAPDKSGLPSDRFSAERTGGSVSTLTIQRTQQEDSAVYLCASSLGTSGTYEQYFGPGTRLTVT.

This clonotype appeared a few times. The rearrangement uses TRBV7-2 and TRBJ1-4; 7 positions match TRBD1. Germline V lookup: CDR1 SGHTA, CDR2 FQGNSA. J was trimmed by 8 bases and V by 3 bases; bases with no gene match: 18. The CDR3 totals 18 residues. This CDR3 reads CASSFPTGPRRYTEKLFF. CDR3 DNA sequence: TGTGCCAGCAGCTTCCCGACAGGGCCTCGTCGATATACCGAAAAACTGTTTTTT.

This clonotype was counted ten times or more. The rearrangement links TRBV3-1 to TRBJ2-5, with D possibly matching TRBD1 (7 bases). CDR3 length equals 15 residues. Trimming took off 6 bases at V and 3 bases at J, with 17 bases between the two ends. Germline V gene lookup returns CDR1 LGHDT and CDR2 YNNKEL (reference sequence). CDR3 sequence reads: CASSPYDREEETQYF. In DNA, the CDR3 is TGTGCCAGCAGTCCTTACGACAGGGAGGAAGAGACCCAGTACTTC.

V usage is TRBV2 and J usage is TRBJ2-3, with 11 positions matching TRBD2. The trim removed 1 base at V and 2 bases at J, leaving 8 bases unmatched. Germline V CDR1 and CDR2: SNHLY, FYNNEI. This CDR3 has 18 amino acids. This chain's CDR3 is CASSEEQGLAESTDTQYF. CDR3 nucleotides: TGTGCCAGCAGTGAAGAACAGGGACTAGCGGAGTCCACAGATACGCAGTATTTT.

This clonotype was counted a few times. This chain links TRBV3-1 with TRBJ2-5; 11 nucleotides line up with TRBD2. J gave up 2 bases and V 2 bases, and 7 bases lay outside the gene matches. CDR1 and CDR2 from the germline V gene are LGHDT and YNNKEL (reference sequence). This CDR3 is 17 amino acids long. CDR3 sequence reads: CASSQLAGGPLQETQYF. Written as DNA, the CDR3 is TGTGCCAGCAGCCAACTAGCGGGGGGCCCTTTACAAGAGACCCAGTACTTC.

The V call is TRBV20-1, the J call TRBJ2-1, with 9 bases matching TRBD2. Trimming removed 0 bases from V and 8 bases from J; junction bases left unmatched: 11. From germline, CDR1 is DFQATT and CDR2 SNEGSKA (reference sequence). The CDR3 runs 16 residues. This CDR3 reads CSARDEVRGGRDEQFF. As DNA, the CDR3 is TGCAGTGCTAGAGATGAGGTGCGGGGGGGCCGCGATGAGCAGTTCTTC.

This clonotype was picked up many times. The rearrangement joins TRBV7-6 to TRBJ2-7, with TRBD2 as a possible D gene (5 bases). The CDR3 sequence is 14 residues long. Germline CDR1 and CDR2: SGHVS and FNYEAQ. Trimming removed 1 base from V and 2 bases from J, with 9 bases in between. The CDR3 coding sequence is TGTGCCAGCAGCTTAGATGACGGGGCCTACGAGCAGTACTTC. Protein product: CASSLDDGAYEQYF. The full variable domain, completed using reference TRBV7-6 and TRBJ2-7, is GAGVSQSPRYKVTKRGQDVALRCDPISGHVSLYWYRQALGQGPEFLTYFNYEAQQDKSGLPNDRFSAERPEGSISTLTIQRTEQRDSAMYRCASSLDDGAYEQYFGPGTRLTVT.

The chain has TRBV7-2 and TRBJ2-5; a weak D match, TRBD1 (6 bases). Looked up from germline, CDR1 is SGHTA and CDR2 is FQGNSA. Between the trimmed V and J ends, which lost 5 bases and 2 bases, there was a span of 18 bases. This CDR3 is built from 16 residues. This CDR3 is CASSPSSRGLQETQYF. CDR3 nucleotides: TGTGCCAGCAGCCCCTCTTCCAGGGGCCTTCAAGAGACCCAGTACTTC.

Many counts were recorded for this clonotype. The chain carries TRBV18 and TRBJ2-2, with 11 positions matching TRBD2. CDR3 length: 16 amino acids. Germline loops: CDR1 KGHSH, CDR2 LQKENI. V trimming: 8 bases; J trimming: 4 bases; junction bases outside the gene matches: 9. DNA of the CDR3: TGTGCCAGCAGCCCAGGACTAGCGGGTCTCACCGGGGAGCTGTTTTTT. Amino acids: CASSPGLAGLTGELFF.

This clonotype was found many times. V usage is TRBV25-1 and J usage is TRBJ2-7, with TRBD1 matching over 10 bases. The CDR3 has 15 residues. In germline, CDR1 is MGHDK, CDR2 SYGVNS. The J segment lost 5 bases and the V segment lost 8 bases, leaving 12 bases of the junction unmatched. CDR3 DNA: TGTGCCAGCGCGTTGCGGAGGACAGGGGGGGACGAGCAGTACTTC. It specifies CASALRRTGGDEQYF.

The sample holds many counts of this clonotype. V gene TRBV10-2 combines with J gene TRBJ1-1, with 8 bases aligning to TRBD1. This CDR3 spans 14 amino acids. Germline V gene sequence: CDR1 WSHSY, CDR2 SAAADI. Trimming cost V 3 bases and J 11 bases; bases outside gene matches: 11. This CDR3 reads CASSEGQGGVKAFF. The CDR3 coding sequence is TGCGCCAGCAGTGAAGGACAGGGAGGGGTGAAGGCTTTCTTT.

The table lists this clonotype with a few counts. V is TRBV5-6 and J is TRBJ2-5; D not certain. The germline V gene encodes CDR1 SGHDT and CDR2 YYEEEE. The V end lost 4 bases, the J end lost 0 bases, and 7 bases lay between the germline ends. This CDR3 spans 13 amino acids. CDR3 coding DNA: TGTGCCAGCAGCCCCTGGAACCAAGAGACCCAGTACTTC. Amino acids: CASSPWNQETQYF.

For this clonotype: This may be a read error: a much more frequent sequence differs by one nucleotide. The chain has TRBV7-9 and TRBJ2-1; 10 positions match TRBD1. Germline V gene data show CDR1 as SEHNR and CDR2 as FQNEAQ (reference sequence). The CDR3 is made up of 20 amino acids. The chain's CDR3 is CASSGPGQGFSGGSYNKQFF. CDR3 nucleotide sequence: TGTGCCAGCAGCGGTCCGGGACAGGGGTTCAGCGGGGGCTCCTACAATAAGCAGTTCTTC.

This clonotype has a count of ten or more. The rearrangement uses TRBV11-2 and TRBJ1-4; TRBD1 might be the D (6 bases). Looked up from germline, CDR1 is SGHAT and CDR2 is FQNNGV. The CDR3 spans 16 residues. Deletions cut 1 base from V and 4 bases from J, with 13 bases between. The CDR3 reads CASSLAGGGINEKLFF. The CDR3 nucleotides read TGTGCCAGCAGCTTAGCCGGGGGGGGCATTAATGAAAAACTGTTTTTT.

This clonotype occurred a few times. The rearrangement joins TRBV20-1 to TRBJ1-5; D not resolved. Trimming left V 6 bases short and J 3 bases short, with 12 bases between. CDR1 and CDR2 from the germline V gene are DFQATT and SNEGSKA (reference sequence). This CDR3 region has 13 residues. The CDR3 is CSAAKEANQPQHF. As DNA, the CDR3 is TGCAGTGCAGCCAAGGAGGCCAATCAGCCCCAGCATTTT.